The 7 T cell receptor beta chains below all came from one sample that was sequenced in a study of regulatory T cells in long-lasting Graves disease. Library construction for TCR beta used iRepertoire HTBI primers and Arm-PCR of CDR3 regions. TCRdb processed the multiplex PCR reads anew with MiXCR; each CDR3 protein has one entry. The data contain 300,000 to 350,000 distinct CDR3 sequences, less than 20% of them singletons. The time point is: persistent/refractory GD, antithyroid drugs over 5 years with positive TRAb. From RNA extracted from PBMCs, the TCR library was made. Source: peripheral blood mononuclear cells (PBMCs), taken when the disease was refractory, from a patient treated with antithyroid drugs. These receptors all stem from a female donor with Graves disease.

V is TRBV10-3 and J is TRBJ2-7; 8 bases are shared with TRBD2. The J call is uncertain, as TRBJ2-1 better fits the DNA end. The germline V gene encodes CDR1 ENHRY and CDR2 SYGVKD. CDR3 size: 13 residues. CDR3 residues: CAIKGSGIGEQFF. DNA of the CDR3: TGTGCCATCAAGGGTAGCGGGATCGGCGAGCAGTTCTTC.

This clonotype was detected many times. V gene TRBV7-8 combines with J gene TRBJ1-4; D is perhaps TRBD1 (5 bases). V lost 4 bases, J lost 7 bases, and 25 bases lay in between. Germline loops: CDR1 SGHVS, CDR2 FQNEAQ. The CDR3 runs to 18 residues. The CDR3 loop is CASSSNRGTGRESEKLFF. Written as DNA, the CDR3 is TGTGCCAGCAGCTCAAATAGAGGGACGGGCAGGGAAAGTGAAAAACTGTTTTTT.

This clonotype occurred many times. The chain employs TRBV2 and TRBJ1-5, with D possibly matching TRBD1 (6 bases). The CDR3 consists of 13 residues. The germline V gene encodes CDR1 SNHLY and CDR2 FYNNEI. V dropped 6 bases and J dropped 7 bases, with 13 bases sitting between them. The CDR3 bases are TGTGCCAGCAGCCAGGGGACTGGCCAGCCCCAGCATTTT. Translated, it gives CASSQGTGQPQHF.

This clonotype was counted between two and nine times. The chain joins TRBV20-1 to TRBJ1-1, with D possibly TRBD1 on 6 matching bases. The germline V and J ends were trimmed by 2 bases and 1 base, with 11 bases remaining between them. This CDR3 is 14 amino acids long. From germline, CDR1 is DFQATT and CDR2 SNEGSKA (reference sequence). The CDR3 nucleotides read TGCAGTGCTAGAAAGGGGGGGACGAACACTGAAGCTTTCTTT. Translating it yields CSARKGGTNTEAFF.

A remark on this clonotype: This sequence may be a read error, since a much larger clone differs from it by one base. The V gene is TRBV6-2 or TRBV6-3, the J gene TRBJ1-1, with D hard to call. CDR1 is MNHEY, CDR2 SVGEGT, per germline. This CDR3 spans 13 amino acids. This CDR3 is CASSYSARLEASF. DNA for the CDR3: TGTGCCAGCAGTTACTCCGCGCGGCTTGAAGCTTCCTTT.

This clonotype was seen a few times. V and J are TRBV4-1 and TRBJ2-7; tentative D call: TRBD2 (7 bases). CDR1 is MGHRA, CDR2 YSYEKL, per germline. This CDR3 region has 15 residues. Trimming removed 4 bases at V and 6 bases at J, with 19 bases between. The CDR3 loop reads CASSLREGENREQYF. CDR3 nucleotides: TGCGCCAGCAGCCTTAGGGAGGGGGAAAACCGCGAGCAGTACTTC.

The V gene is TRBV27, the J gene TRBJ1-5; the D gene is possibly TRBD1 (6 bases). Germline V lookup: CDR1 MNHEY, CDR2 SMNVEV (reference sequence). This CDR3 region has 14 residues. Trimming shortened V by 2 bases and J by 5 bases, and 10 bases separated the two germline ends. Here the CDR3 reads CASSLHGGHQPQHF. The CDR3 DNA reads as TGTGCCAGCAGTTTACACGGGGGCCATCAGCCCCAGCATTTT.